A single sample is the source of the 16 T cell receptor beta chains below, sequenced in a study of OX40 agonist ivuxolimab in advanced cancers. Using immunoSEQ multiplex PCR, the repertoire was profiled, and TCRdb retains in-frame clones only, with some absent. The sample contains about 72,000 clones, about nine tenths of which appear only once. The source was CD4+ or CD8+ T cells sorted from blood, collected in a trial of the OX40 agonist ivuxolimab. The receptor set was obtained from an adult with an advanced solid tumor such as melanoma, head and neck, liver or kidney cancer.

This chain joins TRBV18 and TRBJ2-2; no definite D call. The V gene lost 3 bases and the J gene lost 5 bases, with 7 bases spanning the gap. Germline CDR1 and CDR2: KGHSH and LQKENI. This CDR3 region has 13 residues. The CDR3 region is CASSPDQTGELFF. CDR3 DNA sequence: TGTGCCAGCTCACCGGACCAAACCGGGGAGCTGTTTTTT.

The rearrangement joins TRBV5-1 to TRBJ2-2; tentative D call: TRBD1 (5 bases). The CDR3 sequence is 14 residues long. Germline V CDR1 and CDR2: SGHRS, YFSETQ. Trimming removed 4 bases at V and 1 base at J, with 8 bases between. CDR3 in amino acids: CASSLDRNTGELFF. The CDR3 DNA reads TGCGCCAGCAGCCTCGACAGGAACACCGGGGAGCTGTTTTTT. Complete variable domain (other parts from reference TRBV5-1 and TRBJ2-2): KAGVTQTPRYLIKTRGQQVTLSCSPISGHRSVSWYQQTPGQGLQFLFEYFSETQRNKGNFPGRFSGRQFSNSRSEMNVSTLELGDSALYLCASSLDRNTGELFFGEGSRLTVL.

The chain combines TRBV19 with TRBJ2-3; 8 bases align to TRBD1. J lost 3 bases, V lost 7 bases, and 15 bases had no gene match. Germline CDR1 is LNHDA and CDR2 is SQIVND (reference sequence). The CDR3 runs 17 residues. CDR3 in DNA: TGTGCCAGTACCACTTACGCTGGGACAGGATCAACAGATACGCAGTATTTT. Protein: CASTTYAGTGSTDTQYF.

The rearrangement uses TRBV11-1 and TRBJ2-1; the match to TRBD2 covers 9 bases. V was pared by 0 bases and J by 5 bases, with 5 bases of the junction left unmatched. The CDR3 covers 16 residues. Germline V gene lookup returns CDR1 SGHAT and CDR2 FQDESV (reference sequence). The DNA of the CDR3 is TGTGCCAGCAGCTTAGCTAGCGGGGGATACAACAATGAGCAGTTCTTC. Translating gives CASSLASGGYNNEQFF.

The chain couples TRBV7-9 to TRBJ2-3; D is tentatively TRBD1 or TRBD2 (5 bases each). Germline assignment: CDR1 SEHNR and CDR2 FQNEAQ (reference sequence). The CDR3 sequence is 16 residues long. Trimming removed 1 base at V and 1 base at J, with 12 bases between. The CDR3 is CASSLDNGGGTDTQYF. The CDR3 DNA is TGTGCCAGCAGCTTAGATAATGGGGGAGGCACAGATACGCAGTATTTT.

This CDR3 is CASGVTYEQYF. CDR3 in DNA: TGTGCTAGTGGCGTAACCTACGAGCAGTACTTC. The chain joins TRBV12-5 to TRBJ2-5; D remains unclear. The J call may not be correct, given that the DNA end is closer to TRBJ2-7. Germline V gene data show CDR1 as LGHNT and CDR2 as FRNRAP. The CDR3 is 11 amino acids.

This clone was counted only a few times. The sample holds other DNA sequences that translate to the same CDR3. The J gene is TRBJ2-6, the V gene TRBV7-8; D is undetermined. V was trimmed by 5 bases and J by 0 bases, leaving 5 bases between them. The CDR3 loop spans 14 amino acids. In germline, CDR1 is SGHVS, CDR2 FQNEAQ. The CDR3 protein is CASSLGSGANVLTF. The DNA for the CDR3 is TGTGCCAGCAGCCTCGGCTCTGGGGCCAACGTCCTGACTTTC.

This chain joins TRBV6-6 and TRBJ2-5, with 9 nucleotides matching TRBD1. Germline CDR1 is MNHNY and CDR2 is SVGAGI (reference sequence). The length of the CDR3 is 15 residues. J gave up 6 bases and V 4 bases, and 9 bases lay outside the gene matches. The CDR3 sequence: CASSSLTGGPQTQYF. DNA for the CDR3: TGTGCCAGCAGTTCCCTAACAGGGGGCCCCCAGACCCAGTACTTC.

This chain's CDR3 is CASSLGGLASEEQFF. In DNA form, the CDR3 reads TGTGCCAGCAGCTTAGGAGGTCTTGCTAGCGAAGAGCAGTTCTTC. This chain links TRBV7-2 with TRBJ2-1; D is possibly TRBD2 (6 bases). The germline CDR1 and CDR2 sequences are SGHTA and FQGNSA. CDR3 length equals 15 residues. The V end was cut by 1 base, the J end by 10 bases, with 17 bases between.

The chain links TRBV28 to TRBJ1-4; no clear D. V shed 4 bases and J shed 2 bases, with 14 bases lying between them. The CDR3 spans 16 residues. Germline assignment: CDR1 MDHEN and CDR2 SYDVKM. This CDR3 reads CASSSRTVGTNEKLFF. For the CDR3, the DNA is TGTGCCAGCAGTTCCAGGACCGTTGGGACTAATGAAAAACTGTTTTTT. Complete variable domain (other parts from reference TRBV28 and TRBJ1-4): DVKVTQSSRYLVKRTGEKVFLECVQDMDHENMFWYRQDPGLGLRLIYFSYDVKMKEKGDIPEGYSVSREKKERFSLILESASTNQTSMYLCASSSRTVGTNEKLFFGSGTQLSVL.

V gene TRBV5-1 combines with J gene TRBJ2-7; tentatively, D is TRBD2 (5 bases). Trimming stripped 1 base from V and 0 bases from J, with 11 bases between. The CDR3 has 15 residues. Germline CDR1 reads SGHRS; CDR2 reads YFSETQ. Here the CDR3 reads CASSLSASSSYEQYF. CDR3 bases: TGCGCCAGCAGCTTGTCGGCTAGCTCCTCCTACGAGCAGTACTTC. The variable domain in full, completed from reference TRBV5-1 and TRBJ2-7, reads KAGVTQTPRYLIKTRGQQVTLSCSPISGHRSVSWYQQTPGQGLQFLFEYFSETQRNKGNFPGRFSGRQFSNSRSEMNVSTLELGDSALYLCASSLSASSSYEQYFGPGTRLTVT.

This chain links TRBV11-1 with TRBJ2-1; 9 nucleotides align to TRBD2. This CDR3 has 15 amino acids. CDR1 and CDR2 from the germline V gene are SGHAT and FQDESV (reference sequence). The V gene end was trimmed by 2 bases and the J gene end by 7 bases; junction bases not matched to a gene: 6. The CDR3 spells CASSLTRGGKNEQFF. The DNA of the CDR3 is TGTGCCAGCAGCTTAACGCGGGGGGGCAAGAATGAGCAGTTCTTC. The entire variable domain, with the rest obtained from reference TRBV11-1 and TRBJ2-1, is as follows: EAEVAQSPRYKITEKSQAVAFWCDPISGHATLYWYRQILGQGPELLVQFQDESVVDDSQLPKDRFSAERLKGVDSTLKIQPAELGDSAMYLCASSLTRGGKNEQFFGPGTRLTVL.

This sequence joins TRBV7-2 and TRBJ1-4; TRBD1 agrees at 12 bases. V lost 1 base and J lost 9; bases outside the gene matches: 3. Germline V gene data show CDR1 as SGHTA and CDR2 as FQGNSA. This CDR3 comprises 15 residues. This chain's CDR3 is CASSLEGQGAQKLFF. CDR3 coding DNA: TGTGCCAGCAGCTTAGAGGGACAGGGGGCGCAAAAACTGTTTTTT. Combining the CDR3 with reference TRBV7-2 and TRBJ1-4 gives the whole variable domain GAGVSQSPSNKVTEKGKDVELRCDPISGHTALYWYRQSLGQGLEFLIYFQGNSAPDKSGLPSDRFSAERTGGSVSTLTIQRTQQEDSAVYLCASSLEGQGAQKLFFGSGTQLSVL.

This chain uses TRBV7-2 with TRBJ1-6; tentative D call: TRBD1 (6 bases). Trimming left V 4 bases short and J 8 bases short, with 12 bases between. Germline CDR1 SGHTA, CDR2 FQGNSA. There are 14 residues in the CDR3. The DNA of the CDR3 is TGTGCCAGCAGCTCCCGCCAGGGGTATTCACCCCTCCACTTT. Protein: CASSSRQGYSPLHF.

V is TRBV10-3 and J is TRBJ1-1; 7 bases agree with TRBD1. J was trimmed by 1 base and V by 8 bases; bases with no gene match: 16. Germline assignment: CDR1 ENHRY and CDR2 SYGVKD. The CDR3 covers 17 residues. The CDR3 DNA is TGTGCCATCTCCCAGGGAGTTTCCGGACAGGCGAACACTGAAGCTTTCTTT. This codes for CAISQGVSGQANTEAFF.

This rearrangement joins TRBV27 to TRBJ2-3, with D tentatively TRBD2 (5 bases). Germline V gives CDR1 MNHEY, CDR2 SMNVEV (reference sequence). The CDR3 is made up of 15 amino acids. The germline V and J ends were trimmed by 5 bases and 0 bases, with 12 bases remaining between them. CDR3 residues: CASSPAELSTDTQYF. As DNA, the CDR3 is TGTGCCAGCAGTCCAGCGGAACTTAGCACAGATACGCAGTATTTT.